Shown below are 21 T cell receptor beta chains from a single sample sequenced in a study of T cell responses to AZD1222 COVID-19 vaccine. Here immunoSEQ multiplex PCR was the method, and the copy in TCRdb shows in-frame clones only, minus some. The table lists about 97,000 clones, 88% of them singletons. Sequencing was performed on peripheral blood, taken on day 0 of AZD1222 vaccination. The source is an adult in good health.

The CDR3: CASSVDQASTEAFF. The CDR3 DNA sequence: TGTGCCAGCAGCGTAGACCAGGCCTCCACTGAAGCTTTCTTT. This rearrangement joins TRBV9 to TRBJ1-1; D gene uncertain. The V end was cut by 0 bases, the J end by 4 bases, with 10 bases between. Per germline, CDR1 SGDLS and CDR2 YYNGEE. CDR3 length: 14 residues.

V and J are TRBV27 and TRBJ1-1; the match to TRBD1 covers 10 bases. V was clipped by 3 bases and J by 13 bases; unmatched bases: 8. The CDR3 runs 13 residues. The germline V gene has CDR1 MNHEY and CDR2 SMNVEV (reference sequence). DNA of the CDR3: TGTGCCAGCAGTTTCCGACAGGGGGCTTACTTTTTCTTT. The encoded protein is CASSFRQGAYFFF.

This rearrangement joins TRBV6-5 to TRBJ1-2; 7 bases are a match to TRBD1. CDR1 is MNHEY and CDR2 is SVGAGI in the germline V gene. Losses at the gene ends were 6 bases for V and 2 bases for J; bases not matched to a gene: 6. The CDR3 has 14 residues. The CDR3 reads CASRKGGGNYGYTF. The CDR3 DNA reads TGTGCCAGCAGAAAAGGGGGCGGGAACTATGGCTACACCTTC.

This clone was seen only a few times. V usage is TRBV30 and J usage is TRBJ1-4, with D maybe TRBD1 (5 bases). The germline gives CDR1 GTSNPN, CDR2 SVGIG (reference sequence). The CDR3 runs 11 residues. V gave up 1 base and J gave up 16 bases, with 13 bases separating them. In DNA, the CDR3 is TGTGCCTGGAGTGAGTCAGGGAGGGCGTTTTTT. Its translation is CAWSESGRAFF.

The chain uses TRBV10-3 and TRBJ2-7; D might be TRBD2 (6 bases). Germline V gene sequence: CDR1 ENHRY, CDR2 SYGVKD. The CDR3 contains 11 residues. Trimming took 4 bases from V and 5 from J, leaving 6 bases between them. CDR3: CAISAGDEQYF. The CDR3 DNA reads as TGTGCCATCAGTGCGGGGGACGAGCAGTACTTC.

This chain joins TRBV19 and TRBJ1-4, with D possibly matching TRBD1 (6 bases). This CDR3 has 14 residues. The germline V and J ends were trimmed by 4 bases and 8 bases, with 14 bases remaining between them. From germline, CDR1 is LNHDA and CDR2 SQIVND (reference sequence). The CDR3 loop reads CASSTGGGPEKLFF. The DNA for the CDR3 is TGTGCCAGTAGTACCGGGGGCGGGCCGGAAAAACTGTTTTTT. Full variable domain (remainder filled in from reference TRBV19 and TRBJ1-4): DGGITQSPKYLFRKEGQNVTLSCEQNLNHDAMYWYRQDPGQGLRLIYYSQIVNDFQKGDIAEGYSVSREKKESFPLTVTSAQKNPTAFYLCASSTGGGPEKLFFGSGTQLSVL.

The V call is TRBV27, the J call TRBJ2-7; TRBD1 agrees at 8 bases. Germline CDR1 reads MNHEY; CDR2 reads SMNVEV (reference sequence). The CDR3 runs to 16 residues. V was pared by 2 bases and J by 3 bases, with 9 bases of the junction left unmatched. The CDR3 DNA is TGTGCCAGCAGTTTACCCGGCTCACAGGGGGTCTACGAGCAGTACTTC. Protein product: CASSLPGSQGVYEQYF.

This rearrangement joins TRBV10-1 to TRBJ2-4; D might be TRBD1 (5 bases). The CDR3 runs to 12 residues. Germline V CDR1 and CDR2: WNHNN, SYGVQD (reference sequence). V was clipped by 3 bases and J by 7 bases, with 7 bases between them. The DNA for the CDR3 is TGCGCCAGCAGTGACGCAGGGAACATTCAGTACTTC. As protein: CASSDAGNIQYF.

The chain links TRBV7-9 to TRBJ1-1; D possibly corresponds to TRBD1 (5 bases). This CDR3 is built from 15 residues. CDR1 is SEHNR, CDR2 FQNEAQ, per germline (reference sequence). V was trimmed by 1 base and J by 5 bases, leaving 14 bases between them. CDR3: CASSLDRGRRTEAFF. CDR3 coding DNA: TGTGCCAGCAGCTTAGACCGGGGGAGACGGACTGAAGCTTTCTTT. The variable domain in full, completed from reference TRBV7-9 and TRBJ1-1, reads DTGVSQNPRHKITKRGQNVTFRCDPISEHNRLYWYRQTLGQGPEFLTYFQNEAQLEKSRLLSDRFSAERPKGSFSTLEIQRTEQGDSAMYLCASSLDRGRRTEAFFGQGTRLTVV.

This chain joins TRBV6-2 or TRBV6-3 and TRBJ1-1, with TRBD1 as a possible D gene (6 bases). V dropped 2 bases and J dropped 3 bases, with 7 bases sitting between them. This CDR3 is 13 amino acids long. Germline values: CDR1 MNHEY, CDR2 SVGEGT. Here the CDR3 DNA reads TGTGCCAGCAGTTACGACAGGTACACTGAAGCTTTCTTT. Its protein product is CASSYDRYTEAFF.

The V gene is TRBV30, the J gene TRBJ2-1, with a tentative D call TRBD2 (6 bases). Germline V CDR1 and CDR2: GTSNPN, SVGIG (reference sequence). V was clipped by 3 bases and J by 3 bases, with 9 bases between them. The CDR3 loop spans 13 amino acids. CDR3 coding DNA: TGTGCCTGGAGGAGAGCGGGCTACAATGAGCAGTTCTTC. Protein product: CAWRRAGYNEQFF.

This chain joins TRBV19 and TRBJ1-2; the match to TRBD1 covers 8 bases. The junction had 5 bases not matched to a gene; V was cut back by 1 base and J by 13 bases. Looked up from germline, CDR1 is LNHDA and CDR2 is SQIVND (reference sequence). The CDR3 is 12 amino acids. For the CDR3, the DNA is TGTGCCAGTAGTATAGGGACAGGGAAATTCACCTTC. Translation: CASSIGTGKFTF.

The CDR3 loop is CASSPQSTGHGLGGYTF. In DNA form, the CDR3 reads TGTGCCAGCAGCCCGCAATCTACAGGGCACGGGTTGGGCGGCTACACCTTC. The chain combines TRBV7-3 with TRBJ1-2, with a weak D call TRBD1 (6 bases). Germline V CDR1 and CDR2: SGHTA, FQGTGA. The CDR3 covers 17 residues. V lost 5 bases to trimming and J lost 8 bases, with 27 bases between them. The complete variable domain, with remaining parts taken from reference TRBV7-3 and TRBJ1-2, reads GAGVSQTPSNKVTEKGKYVELRCDPISGHTALYWYRQSLGQGPEFLIYFQGTGAADDSGLPNDRFFAVRPEGSVSTLKIQRTERGDSAVYLCASSPQSTGHGLGGYTFGSGTRLTVV.

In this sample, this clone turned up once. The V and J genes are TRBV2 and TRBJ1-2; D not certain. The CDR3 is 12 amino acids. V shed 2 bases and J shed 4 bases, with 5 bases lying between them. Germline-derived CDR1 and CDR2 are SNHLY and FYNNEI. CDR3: CASSEPVYGYTF. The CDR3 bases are TGTGCCAGCAGTGAACCGGTCTATGGCTACACCTTC.

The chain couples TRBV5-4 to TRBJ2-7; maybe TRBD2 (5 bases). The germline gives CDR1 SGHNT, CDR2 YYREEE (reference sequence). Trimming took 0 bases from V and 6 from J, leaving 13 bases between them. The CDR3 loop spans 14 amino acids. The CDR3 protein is CASSLAREGSEQYF. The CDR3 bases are TGTGCCAGCAGCTTGGCCCGGGAAGGGAGCGAGCAGTACTTC. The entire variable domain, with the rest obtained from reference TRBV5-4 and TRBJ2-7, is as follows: ETGVTQSPTHLIKTRGQQVTLRCSSQSGHNTVSWYQQALGQGPQFIFQYYREEENGRGNFPPRFSGLQFPNYSSELNVNALELDDSALYLCASSLAREGSEQYFGPGTRLTVT.

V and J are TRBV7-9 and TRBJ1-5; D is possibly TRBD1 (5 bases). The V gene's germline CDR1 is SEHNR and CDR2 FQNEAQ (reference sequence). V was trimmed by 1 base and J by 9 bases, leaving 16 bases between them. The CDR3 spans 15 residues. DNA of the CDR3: TGTGCCAGCAGCTTAGACGGCAGTTGGGGGACGCCCCAGCATTTT. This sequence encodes CASSLDGSWGTPQHF.

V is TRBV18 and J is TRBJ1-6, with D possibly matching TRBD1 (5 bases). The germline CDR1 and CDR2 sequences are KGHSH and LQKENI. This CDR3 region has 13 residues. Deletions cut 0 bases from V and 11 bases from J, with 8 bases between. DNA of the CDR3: TGTGCCAGCTCACCACCTGGGGGTCCACCCCTCCACTTT. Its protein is CASSPPGGPPLHF.

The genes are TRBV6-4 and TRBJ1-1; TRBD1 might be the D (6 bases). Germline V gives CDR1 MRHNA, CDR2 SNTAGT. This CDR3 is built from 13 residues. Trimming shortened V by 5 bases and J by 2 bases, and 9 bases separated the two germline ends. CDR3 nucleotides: TGTGCCAGCAGTCTCAGGGGAAACACTGAAGCTTTCTTT. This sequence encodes CASSLRGNTEAFF.

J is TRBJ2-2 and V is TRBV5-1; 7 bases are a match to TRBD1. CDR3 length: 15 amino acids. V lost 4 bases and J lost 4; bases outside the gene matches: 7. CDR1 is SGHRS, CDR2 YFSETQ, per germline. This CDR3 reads CASSSRTGSTGELFF. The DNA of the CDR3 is TGCGCCAGCAGCAGCCGGACAGGATCCACCGGGGAGCTGTTTTTT. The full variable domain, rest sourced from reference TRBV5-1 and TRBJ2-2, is KAGVTQTPRYLIKTRGQQVTLSCSPISGHRSVSWYQQTPGQGLQFLFEYFSETQRNKGNFPGRFSGRQFSNSRSEMNVSTLELGDSALYLCASSSRTGSTGELFFGEGSRLTVL.

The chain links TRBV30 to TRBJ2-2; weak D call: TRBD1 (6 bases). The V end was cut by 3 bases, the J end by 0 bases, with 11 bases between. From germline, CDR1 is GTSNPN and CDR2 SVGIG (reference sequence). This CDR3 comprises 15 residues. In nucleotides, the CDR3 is TGTGCCTGGAGGGGGGCCAACGCGAACACCGGGGAGCTGTTTTTT. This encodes CAWRGANANTGELFF. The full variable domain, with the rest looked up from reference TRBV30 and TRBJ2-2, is SQTIHQWPATLVQPVGSPLSLECTVEGTSNPNLYWYRQAAGRGLQLLFYSVGIGQISSEVPQNLSASRPQDRQFILSSKKLLLSDSGFYLCAWRGANANTGELFFGEGSRLTVL.

The CDR3 nucleotides are TGTGCCAGCAGTAAAAACACTGAAGCTTTCTTT. Translating gives CASSKNTEAFF. This chain connects TRBV6-5 to TRBJ1-1; no definite D call. The CDR3 is 11 residues long. Germline V gives CDR1 MNHEY, CDR2 SVGAGI. V was pared by 5 bases and J by 2 bases, with 3 bases between.